This T cell receptor beta chain derives from a study of early T cells in non-severe SARS-CoV-2 infection. Overall study context: Sequencing of unsorted whole blood was done on bulk RNA, leaving chains unpaired. Study-wide findings and caveats: VDJdb-based annotation leaned toward anti-spike CD8 responses and missed private and CD4 specificities.

Researchers attached unique molecular identifiers to individual cDNA molecules. MiXCR, run by TCRdb on the 5' RACE reads, gives a single entry per CDR3 protein. In the table there are about 49,000 distinct CDR3 sequences, 3.5% to 4.5% of which are singletons. J gave up 0 bases and V 5 bases, and 3 bases lay outside the gene matches. Germline V gene sequence: CDR1 SGHDN, CDR2 FVKESK. This CDR3 is built from 15 residues. Many counts were recorded for this clonotype. Antigen: not known. This chain connects TRBV14 to TRBJ2-1, with 8 positions matching TRBD2. Sample: whole blood. This sequence originates from an adult who was a healthcare worker with PCR-confirmed SARS-CoV-2 infection or an uninfected control (not recorded which). CDR3 nucleotides: TGTGCCAGCAGCTTAGCGGGGCCCTCCTACAATGAGCAGTTCTTC. Translation gives CASSLAGPSYNEQFF.